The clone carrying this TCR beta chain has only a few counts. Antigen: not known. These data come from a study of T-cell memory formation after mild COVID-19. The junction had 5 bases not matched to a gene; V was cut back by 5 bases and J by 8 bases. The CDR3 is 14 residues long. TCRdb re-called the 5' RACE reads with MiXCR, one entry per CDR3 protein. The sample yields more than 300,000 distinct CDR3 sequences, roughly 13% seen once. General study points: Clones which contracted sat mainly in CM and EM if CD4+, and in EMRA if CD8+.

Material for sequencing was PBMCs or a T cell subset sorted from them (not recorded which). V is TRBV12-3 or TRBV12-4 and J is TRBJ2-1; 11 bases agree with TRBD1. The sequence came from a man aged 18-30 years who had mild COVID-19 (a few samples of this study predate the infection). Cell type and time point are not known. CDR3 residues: CASSGQGAIDEQFF. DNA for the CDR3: TGTGCCAGCAGTGGACAGGGGGCTATCGATGAGCAGTTCTTC.